The subject of this entry is one T cell receptor (beta chain). Germline lookup yields CDR1 LNHDA and CDR2 SQIVND (reference sequence). The CDR3 is 13 amino acids. V lost 7 bases, J lost 0 bases, and 7 bases lay in between. The sample originates from a study of blood T cell repertoires in COVID-19. Overall study: COVID-19 samples from acute and convalescent phases originated in the United States, Italy and Spain. PBMCs, B-cell-depleted T cells, or T cells were the source of the cDNA or gDNA that made up the material.

Method: immunoSEQ multiplex PCR; TCRdb's copy keeps in-frame clones and lacks some. The sample has 200,000 to 250,000 clones, approximately 90% seen once. The chain links TRBV19 to TRBJ1-5; D call uncertain. This clonotype was sampled from a man aged 25-45 years with acute or convalescent COVID-19. The sequenced sample was peripheral blood. The CDR3 protein is CASTYASNQPQHF. The DNA for the CDR3 is TGTGCCAGTACCTACGCTAGCAATCAGCCCCAGCATTTT.